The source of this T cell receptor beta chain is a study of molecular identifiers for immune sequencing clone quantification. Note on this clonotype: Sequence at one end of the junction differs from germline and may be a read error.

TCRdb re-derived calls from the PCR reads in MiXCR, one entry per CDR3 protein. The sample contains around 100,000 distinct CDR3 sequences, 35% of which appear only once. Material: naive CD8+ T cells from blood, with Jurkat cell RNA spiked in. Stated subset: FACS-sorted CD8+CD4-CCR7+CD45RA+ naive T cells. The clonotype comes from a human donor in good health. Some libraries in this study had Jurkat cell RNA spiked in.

In nucleotides, the CDR3 is TGTGCCTGCAGCACCCGCGAAGAGGCCGTTAGATACAACCAAGAGACCCAGTACTTC. This encodes CACSTREEAVRYNQETQYF. The chain employs TRBV28 and TRBJ2-5, with D hard to call. This CDR3 spans 19 amino acids. Germline V gene lookup returns CDR1 MDHEN and CDR2 SYDVKM.